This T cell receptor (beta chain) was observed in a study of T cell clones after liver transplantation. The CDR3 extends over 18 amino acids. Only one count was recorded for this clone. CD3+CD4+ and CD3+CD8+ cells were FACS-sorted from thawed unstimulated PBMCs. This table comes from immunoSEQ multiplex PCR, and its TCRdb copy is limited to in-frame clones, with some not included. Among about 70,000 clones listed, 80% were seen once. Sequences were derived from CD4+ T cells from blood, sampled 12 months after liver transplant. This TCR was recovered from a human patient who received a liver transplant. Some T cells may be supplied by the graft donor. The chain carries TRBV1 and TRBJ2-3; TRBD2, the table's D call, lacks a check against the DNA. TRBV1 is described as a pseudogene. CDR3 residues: CTSSQASGSADVSDTQYF. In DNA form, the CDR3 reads TGCACCAGCAGCCAGGCTAGCGGGAGTGCTGATGTTTCAGATACGCAGTATTTT.